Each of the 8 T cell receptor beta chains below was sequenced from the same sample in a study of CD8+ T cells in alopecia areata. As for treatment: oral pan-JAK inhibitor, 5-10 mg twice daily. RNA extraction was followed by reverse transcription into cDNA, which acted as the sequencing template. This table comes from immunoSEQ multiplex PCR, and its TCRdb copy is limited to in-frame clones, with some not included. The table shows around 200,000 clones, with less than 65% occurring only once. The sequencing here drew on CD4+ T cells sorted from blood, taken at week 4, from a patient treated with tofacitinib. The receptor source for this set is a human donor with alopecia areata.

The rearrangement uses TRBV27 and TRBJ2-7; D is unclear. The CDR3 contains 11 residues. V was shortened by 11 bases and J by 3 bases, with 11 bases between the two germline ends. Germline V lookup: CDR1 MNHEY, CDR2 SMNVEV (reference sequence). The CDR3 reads CAAQKYYEQYF. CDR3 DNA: TGTGCCGCACAGAAATACTACGAGCAGTACTTC.

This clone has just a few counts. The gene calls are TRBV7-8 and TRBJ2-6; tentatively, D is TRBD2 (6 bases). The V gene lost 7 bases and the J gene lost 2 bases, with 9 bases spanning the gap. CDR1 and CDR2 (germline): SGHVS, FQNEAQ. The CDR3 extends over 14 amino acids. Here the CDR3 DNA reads TGTGCCAGCATCCCGGGGGCTGGGGCCAACGTCCTGACTTTC. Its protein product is CASIPGAGANVLTF.

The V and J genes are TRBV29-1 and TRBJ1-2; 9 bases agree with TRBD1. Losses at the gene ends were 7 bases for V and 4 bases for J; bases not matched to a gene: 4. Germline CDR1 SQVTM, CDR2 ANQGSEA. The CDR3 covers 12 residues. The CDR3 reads CSGWDRAYGYTF. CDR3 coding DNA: TGCAGCGGGTGGGACAGGGCCTATGGCTACACCTTC.

The DNA for the CDR3 is TGTGCCAGCAGCCAAGATCAAGGGGAGACCCAGTACTTC. It yields the protein CASSQDQGETQYF. This chain connects TRBV4-2 to TRBJ2-5, with unresolved D. Germline V gene data show CDR1 as LGHNA and CDR2 as YNFKEQ. The V and J ends lost 0 bases and 5 bases respectively, with 7 bases between them. The CDR3 contains 13 residues.

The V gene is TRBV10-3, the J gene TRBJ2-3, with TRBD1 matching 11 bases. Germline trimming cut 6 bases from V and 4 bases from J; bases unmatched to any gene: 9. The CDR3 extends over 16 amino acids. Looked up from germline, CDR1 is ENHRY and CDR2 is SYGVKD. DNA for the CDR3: TGTGCCATCAGCCGTGGGACAGGGGGAGCTGCAGATACGCAGTATTTT. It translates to CAISRGTGGAADTQYF.

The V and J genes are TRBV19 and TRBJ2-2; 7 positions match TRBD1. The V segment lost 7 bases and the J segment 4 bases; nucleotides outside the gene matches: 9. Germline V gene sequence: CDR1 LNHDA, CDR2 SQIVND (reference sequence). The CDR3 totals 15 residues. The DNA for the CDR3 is TGTGCCAGTACCTATGGACAGGCACCCACCGGGGAGCTGTTTTTT. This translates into CASTYGQAPTGELFF.

CDR3 protein: CASSATGGGYGYTF. CDR3 sequence (DNA): TGTGCCAGCAGTGCCACAGGGGGTGGGTATGGCTACACCTTC. V gene TRBV25-1 combines with J gene TRBJ1-2; TRBD1 agrees at 8 bases. V was pared by 4 bases and J by 5 bases, with 6 bases of the junction left unmatched. CDR3 length: 14 amino acids. Per germline, CDR1 MGHDK and CDR2 SYGVNS.

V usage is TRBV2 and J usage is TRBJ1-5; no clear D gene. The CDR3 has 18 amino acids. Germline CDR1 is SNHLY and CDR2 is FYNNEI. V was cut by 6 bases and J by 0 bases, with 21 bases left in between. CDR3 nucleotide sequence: TGTGCCAGCAGCACCCCGTTGTGGGGTGGGGATAGCAATCAGCCCCAGCATTTT. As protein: CASSTPLWGGDSNQPQHF. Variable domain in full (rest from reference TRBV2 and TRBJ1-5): EPEVTQTPSHQVTQMGQEVILRCVPISNHLYFYWYRQILGQKVEFLVSFYNNEISEKSEIFDDQFSVERPDGSNFTLKIRSTKLEDSAMYFCASSTPLWGGDSNQPQHFGDGTRLSIL.